A single sample is the source of the 25 T cell receptor beta chains below, sequenced in a study of control samples from healthy donors and cancer patients. Sequenced by immunoSEQ multiplex PCR; TCRdb stores in-frame clones only, minus some. The repertoire holds about 120,000 clones, with 80% to 90% as singletons. The sample comprised PBMCs. The receptors derive from a woman aged 50 to 60 with colorectal cancer.

The chain combines TRBV2 with TRBJ1-5; 9 nucleotides line up with TRBD1. The V segment lost 3 bases and the J segment 3 bases; nucleotides outside the gene matches: 3. This CDR3 is built from 15 residues. CDR1 is SNHLY and CDR2 is FYNNEI in the germline V gene. This CDR3 reads CASSDGQGINQPQHF. CDR3 nucleotides: TGTGCCAGCAGTGACGGACAGGGGATCAATCAGCCCCAGCATTTT.

The gene calls are TRBV2 and TRBJ2-5; 10 positions match TRBD2. With 2 bases clipped from V and 3 bases from J, the junction kept 0 bases outside the gene matches. The CDR3 extends over 14 amino acids. Germline V lookup: CDR1 SNHLY, CDR2 FYNNEI. Here the CDR3 reads CASSETSGEETQYF. The CDR3 region has the DNA TGTGCCAGCAGTGAAACTAGCGGGGAAGAGACCCAGTACTTC. Full variable domain (remainder filled in from reference TRBV2 and TRBJ2-5): EPEVTQTPSHQVTQMGQEVILRCVPISNHLYFYWYRQILGQKVEFLVSFYNNEISEKSEIFDDQFSVERPDGSNFTLKIRSTKLEDSAMYFCASSETSGEETQYFGPGTRLLVL.

This chain uses TRBV28 with TRBJ2-3; weak D call: TRBD2 (5 bases). The germline gives CDR1 MDHEN, CDR2 SYDVKM. Trimming stripped 7 bases from V and 1 base from J, with 9 bases between. There are 13 residues in the CDR3. The CDR3 spells CASTGIGTDTQYF. Written as DNA, the CDR3 is TGTGCCAGCACGGGGATAGGCACAGATACGCAGTATTTT.

The chain links TRBV29-1 to TRBJ2-1; TRBD1 aligns across 8 bases. V was clipped by 5 bases and J by 1 base; unmatched bases: 4. This CDR3 spans 14 amino acids. The germline CDR1 and CDR2 sequences are SQVTM and ANQGSEA. This chain's CDR3 is CSVRGTGSYNEQFF. DNA of the CDR3: TGCAGCGTTAGAGGGACAGGTTCCTACAATGAGCAGTTCTTC.

The V gene is TRBV21-1, the J gene TRBJ1-2; the table's D call TRBD1 went unverified against the DNA. TRBV21-1 is assigned pseudogene status. This CDR3 comprises 16 residues. The CDR3, as DNA: TGTGCCAGCAGCAAAAAAAGTCGGGCAGGGGATGATGGCTACACCTTC. It is translated as CASSKKSRAGDDGYTF.

The chain links TRBV7-2 to TRBJ2-1; TRBD2 is a possible D gene (6 bases). This CDR3 comprises 16 residues. Germline V CDR1 and CDR2: SGHTA, FQGNSA. V lost 2 bases and J 4 bases, leaving 15 bases between the germline ends. DNA of the CDR3: TGTGCCAGCAGCTTATCTCGCGGGATAGGGTACAATGAGCAGTTCTTC. Translated: CASSLSRGIGYNEQFF.

The gene calls are TRBV19 and TRBJ1-1, with TRBD1 matching over 9 bases. CDR1 and CDR2 from the germline V gene are LNHDA and SQIVND (reference sequence). V shed 4 bases, J shed 3 bases, and the junction held 3 bases outside the gene matches. The CDR3 spans 14 residues. As DNA, the CDR3 is TGTGCCAGTAGTACCACAGGGGGCTACACTGAAGCTTTCTTT. This encodes CASSTTGGYTEAFF.

This sequence joins TRBV10-3 and TRBJ1-2; TRBD1 matches at 7 bases. With V trimmed by 7 bases and J by 2 bases, 4 bases remained unmatched. Germline V gene lookup returns CDR1 ENHRY and CDR2 SYGVKD. This CDR3 has 13 amino acids. CDR3 region: CAINGQANYGYTF. The CDR3 nucleotides read TGTGCCATCAACGGACAGGCCAACTATGGCTACACCTTC.

The chain's CDR3 is CASSLGQTNTEAFF. The CDR3 DNA follows: TGCGCCAGCAGCTTGGGGCAGACGAACACTGAAGCTTTCTTT. The chain links TRBV5-1 to TRBJ1-1; D call uncertain. V dropped 0 bases and J dropped 1 base, with 7 bases sitting between them. Germline V gene data show CDR1 as SGHRS and CDR2 as YFSETQ. The CDR3 is 14 amino acids.

The chain links TRBV7-7 to TRBJ2-1, with a tentative D call TRBD2 (5 bases). This CDR3 spans 15 amino acids. The germline V gene encodes CDR1 SSHAT and CDR2 FNYEAQ (reference sequence). Trimming took 5 bases from V and 6 from J, leaving 17 bases between them. CDR3 coding DNA: TGTGCCAGCAGCAAAAATACCGGGGTGGGCAATGAGCAGTTCTTC. Translated, it gives CASSKNTGVGNEQFF.

The chain employs TRBV6-6 and TRBJ2-6, with D possibly TRBD1 on 6 matching bases. The CDR3 sequence is 19 residues long. Germline values: CDR1 MNHNY, CDR2 SVGAGI (reference sequence). Trimming stripped 5 bases from V and 1 base from J, with 21 bases between. The CDR3 DNA is TGTGCCAGCAGTCGGCAGGGGTATAACTTTCGGTCTGGGGCCAACGTCCTGACTTTC. Its protein product is CASSRQGYNFRSGANVLTF.

V gene TRBV7-3 combines with J gene TRBJ1-5, with 9 bases identical to TRBD1. The CDR3 totals 16 residues. CDR1 and CDR2 (germline): SGHTA, FQGTGA. V shed 2 bases, J shed 7 bases, and the junction held 9 bases outside the gene matches. The CDR3 sequence is CASSLGGTGPQQPQHF. The CDR3 bases are TGTGCCAGCAGCTTAGGCGGGACAGGGCCACAACAGCCCCAGCATTTT. Full variable domain (missing parts from reference TRBV7-3 and TRBJ1-5): GAGVSQTPSNKVTEKGKYVELRCDPISGHTALYWYRQSLGQGPEFLIYFQGTGAADDSGLPNDRFFAVRPEGSVSTLKIQRTERGDSAVYLCASSLGGTGPQQPQHFGDGTRLSIL.

CDR3 protein: CASSLGPGHEKLFF. The CDR3 DNA sequence: TGCGCCAGCAGCTTGGGCCCCGGCCATGAAAAACTGTTTTTT. The chain carries TRBV5-1 and TRBJ1-4, with D uncertain. The CDR3 length is 14 residues. In germline, CDR1 is SGHRS, CDR2 YFSETQ. Trimming cost V 0 bases and J 6 bases, with 9 bases left between them. Variable domain in full (rest from reference TRBV5-1 and TRBJ1-4): KAGVTQTPRYLIKTRGQQVTLSCSPISGHRSVSWYQQTPGQGLQFLFEYFSETQRNKGNFPGRFSGRQFSNSRSEMNVSTLELGDSALYLCASSLGPGHEKLFFGSGTQLSVL.

The V call is TRBV28, the J call TRBJ1-1; the match to TRBD1 covers 7 bases. Looked up from germline, CDR1 is MDHEN and CDR2 is SYDVKM. This CDR3 has 16 amino acids. The V and J ends lost 7 bases and 0 bases, in that order; junction bases with no gene match: 11. For the CDR3, the DNA is TGTGCCAGCAACACCCCGGGACAGCCTATGAACACTGAAGCTTTCTTT. This encodes CASNTPGQPMNTEAFF.

CDR3 residues: CASSEGLGNEQYF. CDR3 DNA: TGTGCCAGCAGTGAGGGGCTGGGGAACGAGCAGTACTTC. The chain links TRBV2 to TRBJ2-7, with D possibly matching TRBD1 (5 bases). CDR3 length equals 13 residues. Per the germline V gene, CDR1 is SNHLY and CDR2 is FYNNEI. Trimming left V 3 bases short and J 5 bases short, with 11 bases between.

The chain recombines TRBV9 with TRBJ2-1; 12 bases match TRBD2. The V gene's germline CDR1 is SGDLS and CDR2 YYNGEE. The CDR3 is made up of 17 amino acids. Germline trimming cut 4 bases from V and 6 bases from J; bases unmatched to any gene: 11. Here the CDR3 DNA reads TGTGCCAGCAGCCCACACTCCTCTAGCGGGAGGGTCAATGAGCAGTTCTTC. This gives the protein CASSPHSSSGRVNEQFF.

The chain links TRBV19 to TRBJ2-5, with 7 bases aligning to TRBD1. Germline-derived CDR1 and CDR2 are LNHDA and SQIVND (reference sequence). This CDR3 comprises 15 residues. V shed 3 bases and J 4 bases; nucleotides not matched to a gene: 8. In nucleotides, the CDR3 is TGTGCCAGTAGTATCCTAGGGGGCAAGGGAGAGACCCAGTACTTC. Encoded protein: CASSILGGKGETQYF. Drawing the rest from reference TRBV19 and TRBJ2-5, the complete variable domain is DGGITQSPKYLFRKEGQNVTLSCEQNLNHDAMYWYRQDPGQGLRLIYYSQIVNDFQKGDIAEGYSVSREKKESFPLTVTSAQKNPTAFYLCASSILGGKGETQYFGPGTRLLVL.

This clone has only one observation. The CDR3 loop reads CASSLDTTNEKLFF. The CDR3 bases are TGCGCCAGCAGCTTGGACACAACTAATGAAAAACTGTTTTTT. V and J are TRBV5-1 and TRBJ1-4; D is ambiguous. Trimming removed 0 bases at V and 0 bases at J, with 3 bases between. This CDR3 contains 14 residues. The V gene's germline CDR1 is SGHRS and CDR2 YFSETQ.

CDR3 nucleotides: TGTGCCAGCAGCTTGTCGGGACGCTGGGCCACAGATACGCAGTATTTT. Translating it yields CASSLSGRWATDTQYF. The rearrangement joins TRBV5-8 to TRBJ2-3; D may correspond to TRBD1 or TRBD2 (5 bases each). V lost 1 base, J lost 2 bases, and 14 bases lay in between. Germline V gene lookup returns CDR1 SGHTS and CDR2 YDEGEE. CDR3 size: 16 residues.

The gene calls are TRBV9 and TRBJ1-2, with D uncertain. Trimming took 0 bases from V and 5 from J, leaving 11 bases between them. This CDR3 is 14 amino acids long. Germline V gene sequence: CDR1 SGDLS, CDR2 YYNGEE. CDR3 protein: CASSVDGDIYGYTF. CDR3 DNA: TGTGCCAGCAGCGTAGACGGCGACATTTATGGCTACACCTTC.

The chain couples TRBV28 to TRBJ2-4; D remains ambiguous. Germline V lookup: CDR1 MDHEN, CDR2 SYDVKM. This CDR3 comprises 16 residues. V lost 1 base to trimming and J lost 5 bases, with 15 bases between them. The CDR3 region has the DNA TGTGCCAGCAGTTTATCCACCGTGCGGACCCAAAACATTCAGTACTTC. This sequence encodes CASSLSTVRTQNIQYF.

This chain uses TRBV18 with TRBJ1-4; TRBD1 might be the D (6 bases). Germline CDR1 and CDR2: KGHSH and LQKENI. CDR3 size: 15 residues. V was pared by 2 bases and J by 5 bases, with 12 bases between. CDR3: CASSPGSGENEKLFF. CDR3 sequence (DNA): TGTGCCAGCTCACCAGGTTCAGGGGAGAATGAAAAACTGTTTTTT. Looking up the rest from reference TRBV18 and TRBJ1-4 gives the full variable domain: NAGVMQNPRHLVRRRGQEARLRCSPMKGHSHVYWYRQLPEEGLKFMVYLQKENIIDESGMPKERFSAEFPKEGPSILRIQQVVRGDSAAYFCASSPGSGENEKLFFGSGTQLSVL.

This chain links TRBV29-1 with TRBJ2-7; D perhaps matches TRBD1 (5 bases). CDR3 length: 11 residues. CDR1 SQVTM and CDR2 ANQGSEA come from the germline V gene. V was pared by 4 bases and J by 4 bases, with 8 bases between. This chain's CDR3 is CSVVRGYEQYF. The CDR3 coding sequence is TGCAGCGTTGTTAGGGGTTACGAGCAGTACTTC.

This clone appeared a single time. The V and J genes are TRBV6-5 and TRBJ2-7; TRBD2 matches 8 bases. This CDR3 comprises 13 residues. Germline V gives CDR1 MNHEY, CDR2 SVGAGI. Unmatched junction bases numbered 7, after V lost 8 bases and J lost 4 bases. The CDR3 sequence is CASYQRGTYEQYF. CDR3 bases: TGTGCCAGCTATCAGCGGGGGACTTACGAGCAGTACTTC.

The chain joins TRBV14 to TRBJ2-1; possible D gene TRBD1, 5 bases. The germline V and J ends were trimmed by 0 bases and 5 bases, with 8 bases remaining between them. The CDR3 has 14 amino acids. Germline values: CDR1 SGHDN, CDR2 FVKESK. In DNA, the CDR3 is TGTGCCAGCAGCCAAGATGAGGACAACAATGAGCAGTTCTTC. It encodes CASSQDEDNNEQFF.